This TCR beta chain was sequenced for a study of cytomegalovirus exposure and HLA in healthy donors. Study-level findings and limits: TCR beta chain V- and J-gene trimming was linked, in a later analysis, to a missense variant in DCLRE1C. Most CMV-associated TCR beta chains appeared HLA-restricted in a later analysis.

About this clone: Its matching antigen is unknown.

This CDR3 is built from 16 residues. CDR1 is SGHTA and CDR2 is FQGNSA in the germline V gene. V lost 2 bases to trimming and J lost 4 bases, with 18 bases between them. Both 60 Vbeta primers and 13 Jbeta primers went into the PCR. TCRdb keeps only in-frame clones here, not all; method: immunoSEQ multiplex PCR. Of 110,000 to 150,000 clones in the sample, 70% to 85% were seen once. The specimen was PBMCs. The receptor comes from a woman between 40 and 50 years old in good health and CMV-seronegative. The rearrangement uses TRBV7-2 and TRBJ2-7; D is uncertain. Written as DNA, the CDR3 is TGTGCCAGCAGCTTAAACCCGGTAGGAAGCGTTTACGAGCAGTACTTC. The encoded protein is CASSLNPVGSVYEQYF.